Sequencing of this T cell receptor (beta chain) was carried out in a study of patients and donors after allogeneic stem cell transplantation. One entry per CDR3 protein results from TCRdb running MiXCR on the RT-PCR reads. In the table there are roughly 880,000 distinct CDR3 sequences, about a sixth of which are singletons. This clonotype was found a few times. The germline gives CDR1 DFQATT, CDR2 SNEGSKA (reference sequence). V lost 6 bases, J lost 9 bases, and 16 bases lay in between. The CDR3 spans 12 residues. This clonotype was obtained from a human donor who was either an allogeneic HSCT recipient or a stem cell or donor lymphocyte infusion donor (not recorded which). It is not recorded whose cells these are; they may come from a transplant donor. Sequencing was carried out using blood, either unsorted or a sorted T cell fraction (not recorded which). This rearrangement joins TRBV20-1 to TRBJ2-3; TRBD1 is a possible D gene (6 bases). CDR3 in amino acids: CSAGRSTGTQYF. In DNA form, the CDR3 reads TGCAGTGCCGGACGGTCCACAGGGACGCAGTATTTT.